This TCR beta chain was captured in a study of cytomegalovirus exposure and HLA in healthy donors. Whole-study findings and limits: It was shown in a later analysis that HLA-associated TCR beta chains were more clonally expanded than other, equally common chains. DRB1 showed the most TCR associations and HLA-C the fewest in a later analysis, as rates varied by HLA locus. CMV serostatus stood as the only immune exposure information on hand.

Turning to this clone: The antigen remains undetermined.

CDR1 and CDR2 from the germline V gene are MDHEN and SYDVKM. The CDR3 contains 11 residues. PCR involved 60 Vbeta and 13 Jbeta primers. As processed by the authors: In a later analysis, around 10 million of 83 million or so unique beta chains occurred in at least two donors. This table comes from immunoSEQ multiplex PCR, and its TCRdb copy is limited to in-frame clones, with some not included. V and J calls and clone size are as listed in that table; D and trimming were resolved from the DNA. The sample consists of 180,000 or so clones, approximately 79% of them appearing once. The chain carries TRBV28 and TRBJ1-5; D is unclear. The sample was PBMCs. This TCR was recovered from a man aged 35 to 55 in good health and CMV-seropositive. The CDR3 DNA sequence: TGTGCGGCCGATAGCAATCAGCCCCAGCATTTT. Protein sequence: CAADSNQPQHF.